The entry below describes one TCR beta chain. The antigen remains undetermined. The germline V gene has CDR1 SGDLS and CDR2 YYNGEE. The CDR3 runs 16 residues. The V and J ends lost 5 bases and 1 base, in that order; junction bases with no gene match: 6. Time point indicated: cycle 4 day 1 (C4D1), after 6 weeks of nivolumab. No patient escaped relapse after autologous stem cell transplantation, and brentuximab vedotin exposure varied. The data stem from a study of PD-1 blockade in classical Hodgkin lymphoma. Study observations and caveats: While CD8+ TCR diversity did not rise significantly by C4D1, CD4+ TCR diversity did.

Sequenced by immunoSEQ multiplex PCR; TCRdb stores in-frame clones only, minus some. The sample has around 57,000 clones; roughly nine tenths are singletons. Here the sequenced sample was peripheral blood mononuclear cells (PBMCs), taken before the fourth cycle of nivolumab. The TCR sequence derives from a human donor with classical Hodgkin lymphoma. The V gene is TRBV9, the J gene TRBJ2-1; 10 bases match TRBD2. The DNA of the CDR3 is TGTGCCAGCAGTGTCTCGGGACTAGCGTCCTACAATGAGCAGTTCTTC. The encoded protein is CASSVSGLASYNEQFF.